This T cell receptor (beta chain) was sequenced during a study of molecular identifiers for immune sequencing clone quantification. General study results and limits: For effector cells, clones above 20 RNA copies held over 99% of molecules; for naive cells, under 1%.

V shed 5 bases and J shed 2 bases, with 20 bases lying between them. The CDR3 length is 16 residues. Germline assignment: CDR1 DFQATT and CDR2 SNEGSKA (reference sequence). A note on this clonotype: Its antigen is still unknown.

In preparing bulk TCR libraries, previously described methods and listed TCR primers were used. TCRdb processed the PCR reads anew with MiXCR; each CDR3 protein has one entry. The sample includes approximately 550,000 distinct CDR3 sequences, 25% seen only once; the top ten take around 0.79%. Based on a CD8+CD4-CCR7+CD45RA+ profile, naive CD8 T cells were sorted. This sequence joins TRBV20-1 and TRBJ2-3, with a tentative D call TRBD2 (5 bases). The TCR was taken from a human donor in good health. Some libraries in this study had Jurkat cell RNA spiked in. Sequenced material: naive CD8+ T cells from blood, with Jurkat cell RNA spiked in. This sample's subset: FACS-sorted CD8+CD4-CCR7+CD45RA+ naive T cells. CDR3 in amino acids: CSAAGQRNSHTDTQYF. The CDR3 DNA follows: TGCAGTGCTGCGGGCCAGCGGAACTCCCACACAGATACGCAGTATTTT.